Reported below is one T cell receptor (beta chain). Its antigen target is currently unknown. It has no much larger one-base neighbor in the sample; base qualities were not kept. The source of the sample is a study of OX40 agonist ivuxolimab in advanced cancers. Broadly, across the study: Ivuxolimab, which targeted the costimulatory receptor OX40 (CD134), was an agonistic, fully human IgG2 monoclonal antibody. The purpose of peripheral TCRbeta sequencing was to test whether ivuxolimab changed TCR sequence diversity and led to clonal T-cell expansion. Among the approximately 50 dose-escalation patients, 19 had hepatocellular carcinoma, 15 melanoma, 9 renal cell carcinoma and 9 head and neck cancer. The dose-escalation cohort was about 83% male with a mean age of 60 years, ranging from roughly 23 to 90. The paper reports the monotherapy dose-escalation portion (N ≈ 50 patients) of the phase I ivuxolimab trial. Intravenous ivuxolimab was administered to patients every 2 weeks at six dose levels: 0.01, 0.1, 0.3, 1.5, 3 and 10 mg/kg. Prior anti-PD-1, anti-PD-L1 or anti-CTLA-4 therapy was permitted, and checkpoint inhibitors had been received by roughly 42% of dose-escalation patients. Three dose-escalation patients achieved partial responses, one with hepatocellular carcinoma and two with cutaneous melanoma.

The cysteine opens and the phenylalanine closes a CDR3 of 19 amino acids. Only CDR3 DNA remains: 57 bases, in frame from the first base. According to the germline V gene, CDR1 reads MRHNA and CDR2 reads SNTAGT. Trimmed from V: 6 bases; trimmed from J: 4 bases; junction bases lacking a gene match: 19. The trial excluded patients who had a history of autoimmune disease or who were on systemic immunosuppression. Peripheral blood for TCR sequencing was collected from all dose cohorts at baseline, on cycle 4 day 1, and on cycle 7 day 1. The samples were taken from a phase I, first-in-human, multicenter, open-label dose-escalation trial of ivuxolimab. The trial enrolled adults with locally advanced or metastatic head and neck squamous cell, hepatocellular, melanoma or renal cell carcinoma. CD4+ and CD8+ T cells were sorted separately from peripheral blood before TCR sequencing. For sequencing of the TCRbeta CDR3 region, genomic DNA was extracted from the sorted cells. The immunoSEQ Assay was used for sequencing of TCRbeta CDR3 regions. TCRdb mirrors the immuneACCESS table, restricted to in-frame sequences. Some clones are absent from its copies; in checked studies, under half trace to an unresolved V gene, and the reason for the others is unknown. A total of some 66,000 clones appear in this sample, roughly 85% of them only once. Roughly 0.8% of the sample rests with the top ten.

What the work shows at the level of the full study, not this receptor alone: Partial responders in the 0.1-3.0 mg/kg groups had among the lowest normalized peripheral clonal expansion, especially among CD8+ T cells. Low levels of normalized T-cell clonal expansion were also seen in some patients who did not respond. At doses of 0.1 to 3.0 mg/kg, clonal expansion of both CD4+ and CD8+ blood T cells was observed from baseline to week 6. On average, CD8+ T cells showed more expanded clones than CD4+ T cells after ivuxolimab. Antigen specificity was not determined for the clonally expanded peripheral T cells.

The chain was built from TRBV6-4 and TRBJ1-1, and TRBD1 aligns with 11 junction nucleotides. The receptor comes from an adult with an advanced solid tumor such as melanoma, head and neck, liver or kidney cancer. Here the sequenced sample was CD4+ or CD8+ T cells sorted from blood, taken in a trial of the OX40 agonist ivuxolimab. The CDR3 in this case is CASREGTGGNYPQVTEAFF. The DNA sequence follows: TGTGCCAGCAGAGAAGGGACAGGGGGGAATTACCCCCAGGTCACTGAAGCTTTCTTT.